Listed here are 28 T cell receptor beta chains from one sample, sequenced in a study of blood T cell repertoires in COVID-19. Assay: immunoSEQ multiplex PCR; the TCRdb copy retains only in-frame clones and omits some. The sample has some 300,000 clones; just under 90% are singletons. The specimen sequenced was PBMCs or T cells enriched from blood (not recorded which). The origin of the receptors is a woman aged 50 to 60 who had been exposed to COVID-19.

The gene calls are TRBV7-2 and TRBJ1-5, with 12 bases fitting TRBD1. V trimming: 6 bases; J trimming: 2 bases; junction bases outside the gene matches: 11. The CDR3 is 18 residues long. Germline CDR1 reads SGHTA; CDR2 reads FQGNSA. In nucleotides, the CDR3 is TGTGCCAGCAGTCAAGGTGGGACAGGGGGCGCAGGCAATCAGCCCCAGCATTTT. Amino acids: CASSQGGTGGAGNQPQHF.

This chain connects TRBV5-1 to TRBJ1-1; D is unresolved. The CDR3 extends over 13 amino acids. Germline loops: CDR1 SGHRS, CDR2 YFSETQ. Trimming took off 4 bases at V and 7 bases at J, with 14 bases between the two ends. The CDR3 nucleotides read TGCGCCAGCAGCACCTCGGACGGGATTGAAGCTTTCTTT. It yields the protein CASSTSDGIEAFF. Based on the CDR3 plus reference TRBV5-1 and TRBJ1-1, the full variable domain is KAGVTQTPRYLIKTRGQQVTLSCSPISGHRSVSWYQQTPGQGLQFLFEYFSETQRNKGNFPGRFSGRQFSNSRSEMNVSTLELGDSALYLCASSTSDGIEAFFGQGTRLTVV.

V gene TRBV5-1 combines with J gene TRBJ2-1; 9 bases fit TRBD2. Germline V gene data show CDR1 as SGHRS and CDR2 as YFSETQ. The CDR3 length is 13 residues. V trimming: 2 bases; J trimming: 9 bases; junction bases outside the gene matches: 3. CDR3 coding DNA: TGCGCCAGCAGCTTAGCGGGGGGCTTTGAGCAGTTCTTC. Amino acids: CASSLAGGFEQFF.

The J gene is TRBJ2-7, the V gene TRBV19; a possible D gene is TRBD1 (6 bases). Trimming stripped 4 bases from V and 2 bases from J, with 18 bases between. Germline CDR1 and CDR2: LNHDA and SQIVND (reference sequence). The CDR3 spans 16 residues. The CDR3 DNA follows: TGTGCCAGTAGTACCCACAGCCGGGACACTCCCTACGAGCAGTACTTC. It is translated as CASSTHSRDTPYEQYF.

The chain joins TRBV4-1 to TRBJ1-5, with a weak D call TRBD1 (5 bases). V lost 2 bases and J lost 2, with 10 bases in between. The CDR3 is made up of 15 amino acids. Looked up from germline, CDR1 is MGHRA and CDR2 is YSYEKL. CDR3 bases: TGCGCCAGCAGCCAAATATCGACAGGCAATCAGCCCCAGCATTTT. It codes for CASSQISTGNQPQHF.

This clone was seen only once. V and J are TRBV25-1 and TRBJ2-2, with D possibly TRBD1 on 6 matching bases. The V end lost 6 bases, the J end lost 1 base, and 9 bases lay between the germline ends. This CDR3 contains 14 residues. The germline V gene has CDR1 MGHDK and CDR2 SYGVNS. This chain's CDR3 is CASSLGGNTGELFF. The CDR3 DNA follows: TGTGCCAGCAGCCTAGGGGGGAACACCGGGGAGCTGTTTTTT. Together with reference TRBV25-1 and TRBJ2-2, the CDR3 gives the full variable domain: EADIYQTPRYLVIGTGKKITLECSQTMGHDKMYWYQQDPGMELHLIHYSYGVNSTEKGDLSSESTVSRIRTEHFPLTLESARPSHTSQYLCASSLGGNTGELFFGEGSRLTVL.

The chain employs TRBV2 and TRBJ2-3, with D possibly matching TRBD1 (5 bases). V was shortened by 7 bases and J by 4 bases, with 18 bases between the two germline ends. Germline V CDR1 and CDR2: SNHLY, FYNNEI. The CDR3 spans 15 residues. The CDR3 sequence is CASNIRSSRADTQYF. DNA of the CDR3: TGTGCCAGCAACATACGGAGTAGCAGGGCAGATACGCAGTATTTT.

This chain uses TRBV6-5 with TRBJ1-4, with 8 bases aligning to TRBD1. This CDR3 comprises 15 residues. The trim removed 6 bases at V and 7 bases at J, leaving 10 bases unmatched. CDR1 MNHEY and CDR2 SVGAGI come from the germline V gene. CDR3 loop: CASRGGQGWGEKLFF. The CDR3 coding sequence is TGTGCCAGCAGGGGAGGACAGGGTTGGGGTGAAAAACTGTTTTTT.

This sequence joins TRBV2 and TRBJ1-2; D possibly corresponds to TRBD1 (6 bases). CDR3 length: 14 residues. V gave up 6 bases and J gave up 1 base, with 12 bases separating them. Germline CDR1 reads SNHLY; CDR2 reads FYNNEI. CDR3 nucleotides: TGTGCCAGCAGAAACAGGGAGATTAACTATGGCTACACCTTC. This encodes CASRNREINYGYTF.

The chain uses TRBV3-1 (or the pseudogene TRBV3-2) and TRBJ1-1; D possibly corresponds to TRBD1 (5 bases). Trimming took off 1 base at V and 12 bases at J, with 12 bases between the two ends. The CDR3 is 12 amino acids. Germline V CDR1 and CDR2: LGHDT, YNNKEL (reference sequence). The CDR3 protein is CASSQVGGITFF. For the CDR3, the DNA is TGTGCCAGCAGCCAAGTGGGGGGGATTACTTTCTTT.

As for this clone: Within the sample, other DNA sequences also encode this same CDR3. The CDR3 sequence: CAWSVGTGRNQPQHF. DNA of the CDR3: TGTGCCTGGAGTGTAGGGACAGGACGGAATCAGCCCCAGCATTTT. J is TRBJ1-5 and V is TRBV30; 8 nucleotides align to TRBD1. Trimming removed 0 bases from V and 4 bases from J; junction bases left unmatched: 5. The CDR3 is made up of 15 amino acids. Germline loops: CDR1 GTSNPN, CDR2 SVGIG (reference sequence).

CDR3 residues: CASSFGPDGNSPLHF. The CDR3 coding sequence is TGCGCCAGCAGCTTTGGGCCCGATGGCAATTCACCCCTCCACTTT. The rearrangement joins TRBV5-1 to TRBJ1-6; no reliable D call. CDR3 length: 15 residues. The germline CDR1 and CDR2 sequences are SGHRS and YFSETQ. Trimming took off 2 bases at V and 7 bases at J, with 13 bases between the two ends.

In DNA form, the CDR3 reads TGTGCCAGTAGTTCCGGGGGGGGCGACGAGACCCAGTACTTC. It yields the protein CASSSGGGDETQYF. This sequence joins TRBV19 and TRBJ2-5; 8 positions agree with TRBD2. This CDR3 has 14 residues. From germline, CDR1 is LNHDA and CDR2 SQIVND (reference sequence). J was trimmed by 5 bases and V by 5 bases; bases with no gene match: 7.

V gene TRBV11-2 combines with J gene TRBJ2-3; 8 positions agree with TRBD2. Losses at the gene ends were 5 bases for V and 4 bases for J; bases not matched to a gene: 14. Per germline, CDR1 SGHAT and CDR2 FQNNGV. The CDR3 consists of 17 residues. The CDR3 bases are TGTGCCAGCAGCCCCGGGGGGGGCACGAGGGTAGCAGATACGCAGTATTTT. Protein product: CASSPGGGTRVADTQYF.

This clone was observed a single time. This chain links TRBV3-1 (or the pseudogene TRBV3-2) with TRBJ1-2, with no clear D. From germline, CDR1 is LGHDT and CDR2 YNNKEL (reference sequence). The V end was cut by 1 base, the J end by 4 bases, with 7 bases between. The CDR3 runs 13 residues. In nucleotides, the CDR3 is TGTGCCAGCAGCCAAGGGCACAGCTATGGCTACACCTTC. Encoded protein: CASSQGHSYGYTF.

This CDR3 is CASSIFVSGGGRQETQYF. CDR3 DNA: TGTGCCAGTAGTATTTTCGTATCTGGCGGGGGGCGGCAAGAGACCCAGTACTTC. This rearrangement joins TRBV19 to TRBJ2-5, with 8 bases identical to TRBD2. The ends lost 3 bases at V and 2 bases at J; junction bases unmatched: 14. The CDR3 is 18 amino acids. Germline V gene data show CDR1 as LNHDA and CDR2 as SQIVND (reference sequence).

The gene calls are TRBV11-2 and TRBJ1-2; TRBD1 might be the D (6 bases). V lost 5 bases and J lost 0, with 19 bases in between. This CDR3 has 17 amino acids. The germline V gene has CDR1 SGHAT and CDR2 FQNNGV. The CDR3 region has the DNA TGTGCCAGCAGCCCCGGGGGGGGGCAGGGACCTAACTATGGCTACACCTTC. Residues: CASSPGGGQGPNYGYTF.

The genes are TRBV11-2 and TRBJ1-6; 8 bases are a match to TRBD1. The germline CDR1 and CDR2 sequences are SGHAT and FQNNGV. V shed 8 bases, J shed 9 bases, and the junction held 12 bases outside the gene matches. The length of the CDR3 is 15 residues. The CDR3 DNA reads as TGTGCCAGCGCCATTGGGACAGGACGAAGTTCACCCCTCCACTTT. It encodes CASAIGTGRSSPLHF.

The J gene is TRBJ1-2, the V gene TRBV28, with D possibly being TRBD1 (5 bases). CDR3 length: 14 amino acids. CDR1 MDHEN and CDR2 SYDVKM come from the germline V gene. The V and J ends lost 1 base and 6 bases respectively, with 12 bases between them. CDR3 loop: CASSLLQAPDGYTF. The CDR3, as DNA: TGTGCCAGCAGTTTATTACAGGCGCCCGATGGCTACACCTTC.

The chain is built from TRBV11-3 and TRBJ2-7; 9 nucleotides agree with TRBD1. V shed 3 bases, J shed 3 bases, and the junction held 9 bases outside the gene matches. Germline lookup yields CDR1 SGHNT and CDR2 YENEEA. The CDR3 runs to 16 residues. CDR3 in amino acids: CASSLTGTGTFYEQYF. The CDR3 DNA follows: TGTGCCAGCAGCTTGACCGGGACAGGGACGTTCTACGAGCAGTACTTC. The variable domain in full, with the rest retrieved from reference TRBV11-3 and TRBJ2-7, is EAGVVQSPRYKIIEKKQPVAFWCNPISGHNTLYWYLQNLGQGPELLIRYENEEAVDDSQLPKDRFSAERLKGVDSTLKIQPAELGDSAVYLCASSLTGTGTFYEQYFGPGTRLTVT.

The rearrangement joins TRBV4-1 to TRBJ2-7, with D maybe TRBD2 (6 bases). Germline V gene sequence: CDR1 MGHRA, CDR2 YSYEKL. This CDR3 comprises 15 residues. The V end was cut by 1 base, the J end by 1 base, with 11 bases between. The CDR3 DNA reads TGCGCCAGCAGCCAAGGGCAGGGAGGTTCCTACGAGCAGTACTTC. As protein: CASSQGQGGSYEQYF.

The CDR3 loop reads CASSIPGRNQPQHF. CDR3 nucleotides: TGTGCCAGTAGTATCCCGGGTCGCAATCAGCCCCAGCATTTT. The chain combines TRBV19 with TRBJ1-5; D is uncertain. Germline CDR1 LNHDA, CDR2 SQIVND (reference sequence). Trimming took 3 bases from V and 2 from J, leaving 8 bases between them. This CDR3 is 14 amino acids long.

This chain connects TRBV5-8 to TRBJ1-1; D might be TRBD1 (6 bases). The V and J ends lost 1 base and 8 bases respectively, with 12 bases between them. From germline, CDR1 is SGHTS and CDR2 YDEGEE. This CDR3 comprises 13 residues. This CDR3 reads CASSLYPGTEAFF. The CDR3 nucleotides read TGTGCCAGCAGCTTGTATCCCGGGACAGAAGCTTTCTTT.

The chain employs TRBV29-1 and TRBJ2-7, with 11 bases that match TRBD1. The CDR3 is made up of 12 amino acids. V dropped 7 bases and J dropped 3; count of bases not matched to a gene: 2. Germline V gene data show CDR1 as SQVTM and CDR2 as ANQGSEA. This CDR3 reads CSGGTGGYEQYF. CDR3 nucleotide sequence: TGCAGCGGCGGGACAGGGGGCTACGAGCAGTACTTC.

The chain has TRBV3-1 (or the pseudogene TRBV3-2) and TRBJ1-2, with TRBD1 as a possible D gene (5 bases). Germline V lookup: CDR1 LGHDT, CDR2 YNNKEL (reference sequence). The CDR3 extends over 13 amino acids. V lost 6 bases, J lost 6 bases, and 14 bases lay in between. DNA of the CDR3: TGTGCCAGCAGTTTCAGGGTTGGGGATGGCTACACCTTC. It yields the protein CASSFRVGDGYTF.

For this clone: The same CDR3 is also encoded by other DNA sequences in this sample. V is TRBV28 and J is TRBJ1-2; weak D call: TRBD1 (5 bases). This CDR3 spans 13 amino acids. V lost 3 bases and J lost 2, with 7 bases in between. The germline V gene encodes CDR1 MDHEN and CDR2 SYDVKM. CDR3 nucleotides: TGTGCCAGCAGTTTCTCAGGGAACTATGGCTACACCTTC. Translation: CASSFSGNYGYTF.

The chain has TRBV25-1 and TRBJ1-5, with a possible D match to TRBD1 (5 bases). Germline CDR1 is MGHDK and CDR2 is SYGVNS. Trimming removed 3 bases from V and 5 bases from J, with 14 bases in between. The CDR3 consists of 15 residues. CDR3 nucleotides: TGTGCCAGCAGTGAGAACGGGGGTAATCATCAGCCCCAGCATTTT. Translated, it gives CASSENGGNHQPQHF.

The chain employs TRBV9 and TRBJ2-7, with TRBD1 identical over 8 bases. In germline, CDR1 is SGDLS, CDR2 YYNGEE. The J segment lost 7 bases and the V segment lost 0 bases, leaving 6 bases of the junction unmatched. The CDR3 has 14 amino acids. CDR3 DNA: TGTGCCAGCAGCGTAGCCGGACAGGGCGGGGAGCAGTACTTC. Translation: CASSVAGQGGEQYF.